This entry lists 20 T cell receptor beta chains sequenced from one sample in a study of neurological immune-mediated disorders. TCRdb analysed the 5' RACE reads with MiXCR anew, one entry per CDR3 protein. This table holds tens of thousands of distinct CDR3 sequences, around 25% found once. The sample consisted of CD4+ T cells from blood. The source of these receptors is a man in his fifties with HTLV-1-associated myelopathy (HAM/TSP).

This clonotype was picked up many times. V is TRBV12-3 or TRBV12-4 and J is TRBJ1-2; D call uncertain. The CDR3 is 14 residues long. The germline V and J ends were trimmed by 4 bases and 8 bases, with 17 bases remaining between them. The CDR3 DNA sequence: TGTGCCAGCAGTTCTCCTAATATAGGGTACGGCTACACCTTC. Protein sequence: CASSSPNIGYGYTF.

This clonotype was seen many times. The genes are TRBV7-3 and TRBJ1-1; no reliable D call. The length of the CDR3 is 13 residues. The germline V gene has CDR1 SGHTA and CDR2 FQGTGA. Trimming took 4 bases from V and 6 from J, leaving 12 bases between them. For the CDR3, the DNA is TGTGCCAGCAGCTGGGTAGAAAGAGCTGAAGCTTTCTTT. Residues: CASSWVERAEAFF.

V usage is TRBV5-1 and J usage is TRBJ1-1; D ambiguous. CDR3 size: 15 residues. CDR1 SGHRS and CDR2 YFSETQ come from the germline V gene. With 1 base removed from V and 6 bases from J, the gap between germline ends came to 16 bases. CDR3 DNA: TGCGCCAGCAGCTTGCAGGTGGAGGTCTTTGCTGAAGCTTTCTTT. Protein product: CASSLQVEVFAEAFF.

This clonotype was observed many times. The chain is built from TRBV20-1 and TRBJ2-3, with TRBD1 identical over 10 bases. J lost 4 bases, V lost 5 bases, and 9 bases had no gene match. From germline, CDR1 is DFQATT and CDR2 SNEGSKA (reference sequence). The CDR3 sequence is 15 residues long. CDR3 in amino acids: CSAPARDRGADTQYF. CDR3 nucleotides: TGCAGTGCTCCAGCCAGGGACAGGGGCGCAGATACGCAGTATTTT.

The sample holds many counts of this clonotype. The rearrangement uses TRBV2 and TRBJ1-6; TRBD1 agrees at 7 bases. Germline V gives CDR1 SNHLY, CDR2 FYNNEI. There are 14 residues in the CDR3. V shed 4 bases, J shed 6 bases, and the junction held 3 bases outside the gene matches. The chain's CDR3 is CASSGDSLNSPLHF. The DNA for the CDR3 is TGTGCCAGCAGTGGGGACAGCCTTAATTCACCCCTCCACTTT.

There are many counts of this clonotype. The rearrangement links TRBV20-1 to TRBJ2-5, with D unresolved. CDR1 DFQATT and CDR2 SNEGSKA come from the germline V gene (reference sequence). With 6 bases removed from V and 5 bases from J, the gap between germline ends came to 13 bases. This CDR3 is 12 amino acids long. CDR3 nucleotide sequence: TGCAGTGCCTCCTCCCCCGGGGAGACCCAGTACTTC. The encoded protein is CSASSPGETQYF.

In nucleotides, the CDR3 is TGTGCCAGCAGCCGGACAGCTTCTGGAAACACCATATATTTT. Translation gives CASSRTASGNTIYF. This chain links TRBV3-1 with TRBJ1-3; D may be TRBD1 (6 bases). V was pared by 4 bases and J by 1 base, with 8 bases between. The V gene's germline CDR1 is LGHDT and CDR2 YNNKEL (reference sequence). This CDR3 spans 14 amino acids.

The chain couples TRBV19 to TRBJ1-1; TRBD1 matches at 8 bases. Germline-derived CDR1 and CDR2 are LNHDA and SQIVND (reference sequence). The J segment lost 4 bases and the V segment lost 6 bases, leaving 7 bases of the junction unmatched. This CDR3 is built from 14 residues. CDR3 in DNA: TGTGCCAGTAGAGGACAGGGTATTTTCACTGAAGCTTTCTTT. It encodes CASRGQGIFTEAFF.

This clonotype was seen ten or more times. The V call is TRBV15, the J call TRBJ1-5; D might be TRBD1 (6 bases). Germline V gene lookup returns CDR1 LNHNV and CDR2 YYDKDF (reference sequence). Trimming removed 1 base from V and 0 bases from J, with 13 bases in between. This CDR3 region has 17 residues. CDR3: CATSRGGGADSNQPQHF. The CDR3 nucleotides are TGTGCCACCAGCAGAGGAGGGGGGGCCGATAGCAATCAGCCCCAGCATTTT.

This clonotype was detected ten times or more. V and J are TRBV5-1 and TRBJ2-3; tentatively, D is TRBD1 or TRBD2 (5 bases each). The CDR3 runs to 15 residues. From germline, CDR1 is SGHRS and CDR2 YFSETQ. With 4 bases removed from V and 4 bases from J, the gap between germline ends came to 16 bases. In nucleotides, the CDR3 is TGCGCCAGCAGCCGGGACCCGGGAACCGCAGATACGCAGTATTTT. It translates to CASSRDPGTADTQYF. The full variable domain, in which reference TRBV5-1 and TRBJ2-3 provide the parts outside the CDR3, is KAGVTQTPRYLIKTRGQQVTLSCSPISGHRSVSWYQQTPGQGLQFLFEYFSETQRNKGNFPGRFSGRQFSNSRSEMNVSTLELGDSALYLCASSRDPGTADTQYFGPGTRLTVL.

This clonotype showed up many times. The chain uses TRBV29-1 and TRBJ2-1; D assignment may be TRBD1 or TRBD2 (6 bases each). Germline CDR1 and CDR2: SQVTM and ANQGSEA. V dropped 4 bases and J dropped 7 bases, with 23 bases sitting between them. The CDR3 is 16 residues long. The CDR3 DNA reads TGCAGCGTTGCGGCGGCGGGGATACAAAGGGGGAATGAGCAGTTCTTC. Its protein product is CSVAAAGIQRGNEQFF.

This clonotype was observed at least ten times. The genes are TRBV3-1 and TRBJ1-5, with no clear D. Trimming took 4 bases from V and 2 from J, leaving 12 bases between them. In germline, CDR1 is LGHDT, CDR2 YNNKEL (reference sequence). The CDR3 totals 15 residues. This CDR3 is CASSRGRARNQPQHF. The CDR3 DNA reads TGTGCCAGCAGCCGGGGTCGGGCCCGCAATCAGCCCCAGCATTTT.

This clonotype was detected ten times or more. V gene TRBV2 combines with J gene TRBJ1-2; TRBD1 is a possible D gene (5 bases). Between the trimmed V and J ends, which lost 8 bases and 2 bases, there was a span of 18 bases. This CDR3 spans 15 amino acids. Germline V lookup: CDR1 SNHLY, CDR2 FYNNEI. For the CDR3, the DNA is TGTGCCAGCTGCGTGGGGCAGGGTGGCAACTATGGCTACACCTTC. Translated: CASCVGQGGNYGYTF.

This clonotype was seen ten or more times. The chain recombines TRBV6-5 with TRBJ2-2; no firm D call. V was trimmed by 11 bases and J by 4 bases, leaving 14 bases between them. Germline-derived CDR1 and CDR2 are MNHEY and SVGAGI. This CDR3 spans 13 amino acids. CDR3 residues: CAGRRGFTGELFF. The CDR3 DNA is TGTGCCGGCCGACGAGGATTCACCGGGGAGCTGTTTTTT.

CDR3 sequence: CASSLYRGERNEQFF. CDR3 nucleotides: TGTGCCAGCAGTTTATATCGGGGTGAACGCAATGAGCAGTTCTTC. This chain uses TRBV12-3 or TRBV12-4 with TRBJ2-1, with D perhaps TRBD2 (5 bases). V was trimmed by 2 bases and J by 6 bases, leaving 14 bases between them. The CDR3 is 15 amino acids.

This clonotype appeared many times. V and J are TRBV25-1 and TRBJ1-1; TRBD1 matches at 8 bases. Germline CDR1 and CDR2: MGHDK and SYGVNS. Trimming removed 5 bases from V and 3 bases from J; junction bases left unmatched: 8. The CDR3 is made up of 15 amino acids. CDR3 DNA: TGTGCCAGCAGTCCAACCTCGACAGGGGACACTGAAGCTTTCTTT. Protein product: CASSPTSTGDTEAFF.

This clonotype was found a few times. The chain combines TRBV6-5 with TRBJ1-3; D gene ambiguous. Trimming took off 0 bases at V and 0 bases at J, with 9 bases between the two ends. This CDR3 comprises 16 residues. Germline CDR1 and CDR2: MNHEY and SVGAGI. The CDR3 protein is CASSYSQDLSGNTIYF. The DNA for the CDR3 is TGTGCCAGCAGTTACTCGCAGGATCTCTCTGGAAACACCATATATTTT.

This clonotype was counted at least ten times. The J gene is TRBJ1-5, the V gene TRBV12-3 or TRBV12-4; TRBD1 is a possible D gene (6 bases). V lost 6 bases to trimming and J lost 0 bases, with 12 bases between them. This CDR3 has 15 residues. The CDR3 is CASRRTGSSNQPQHF. The CDR3 coding sequence is TGTGCCAGCAGGCGAACAGGGTCTAGCAATCAGCCCCAGCATTTT.

This clonotype was observed at least ten times. This rearrangement joins TRBV5-1 to TRBJ2-2; D call uncertain. Germline V gene data show CDR1 as SGHRS and CDR2 as YFSETQ. The CDR3 runs to 13 residues. V shed 1 base and J shed 6 bases, with 7 bases lying between them. In DNA, the CDR3 is TGCGCCAGCAGCTTGACGGTGCCCGGGGAGCTGTTTTTT. This sequence encodes CASSLTVPGELFF.

This clonotype has at least ten counts. The chain has TRBV5-5 and TRBJ1-4, with a tentative D call TRBD1 (5 bases). Trimming shortened V by 3 bases and J by 7 bases, and 16 bases separated the two germline ends. CDR3 length equals 15 residues. CDR1 SGHKS and CDR2 YYEKEE come from the germline V gene (reference sequence). The CDR3 DNA follows: TGTGCCAGCAGCTCGGCAGGGCTCGAGGGTGAAAAACTGTTTTTT. As protein: CASSSAGLEGEKLFF.